This T cell receptor (beta chain) comes out of a study of cytomegalovirus exposure and HLA in healthy donors. In the study overall: There were 75 million to 95 million unique TCRs (from HLA-typed donors) in an early data release.

Study-level results: Later analysis revealed greater clonal expansion in HLA-associated TCR beta chains than in equally common others.

In this sample, this clone turned up a few times. Its antigen is not known. CDR1 MNHEY and CDR2 SVGAGI come from the germline V gene. V was pared by 7 bases and J by 3 bases, with 7 bases between. The CDR3 length is 11 residues. The study ran its PCR with 60 Vbeta and 13 Jbeta primers. Original methodology: The count from a later analysis was 70 million to 85 million unique TCR beta chains, some 10 million of them shared. The repertoire was sequenced with immunoSEQ multiplex PCR; TCRdb's copy has only in-frame clones and lacks some. V and J calls and clone size are copied from that table; D and trimming were computed from the DNA. The sample has 180,000 or so clones, around 80% seen once.

Specimen: PBMCs. The receptor's source is a girl aged 5 to 17 in good health and CMV-seropositive. This rearrangement joins TRBV6-5 to TRBJ2-7; D gene unclear. CDR3 residues: CASTRGYEQYF. The CDR3 DNA follows: TGTGCCAGCACCCGCGGCTACGAGCAGTACTTC.